The clone carrying this T cell receptor beta chain was detected many times. The sample comes from a study of patients and donors after allogeneic stem cell transplantation. V gave up 4 bases and J gave up 0 bases, with 6 bases separating them. The CDR3 has 13 amino acids. Germline CDR1 is SGHTA and CDR2 is FQGTGA. TCRdb reanalysed the RT-PCR reads using MiXCR and keeps one entry per CDR3 protein. Seen here are approximately 160,000 distinct CDR3 sequences, 24% observed once, and the top ten hold 25% to 30%. The chain uses TRBV7-3 and TRBJ1-1, with D tentatively TRBD1 (5 bases). What was sequenced was blood, either unsorted or a sorted T cell fraction (not recorded which). The TCR was taken from a human donor who was either an allogeneic HSCT recipient or a stem cell or donor lymphocyte infusion donor (not recorded which). It is not recorded whose cells these are; they may come from a transplant donor. CDR3 amino acids: CASSSTVNTEAFF. The DNA of the CDR3 is TGTGCCAGCAGCTCGACAGTGAACACTGAAGCTTTCTTT. The full variable domain, in which reference TRBV7-3 and TRBJ1-1 provide the parts outside the CDR3, is GAGVSQTPSNKVTEKGKYVELRCDPISGHTALYWYRQSLGQGPEFLIYFQGTGAADDSGLPNDRFFAVRPEGSVSTLKIQRTERGDSAVYLCASSSTVNTEAFFGQGTRLTVV.